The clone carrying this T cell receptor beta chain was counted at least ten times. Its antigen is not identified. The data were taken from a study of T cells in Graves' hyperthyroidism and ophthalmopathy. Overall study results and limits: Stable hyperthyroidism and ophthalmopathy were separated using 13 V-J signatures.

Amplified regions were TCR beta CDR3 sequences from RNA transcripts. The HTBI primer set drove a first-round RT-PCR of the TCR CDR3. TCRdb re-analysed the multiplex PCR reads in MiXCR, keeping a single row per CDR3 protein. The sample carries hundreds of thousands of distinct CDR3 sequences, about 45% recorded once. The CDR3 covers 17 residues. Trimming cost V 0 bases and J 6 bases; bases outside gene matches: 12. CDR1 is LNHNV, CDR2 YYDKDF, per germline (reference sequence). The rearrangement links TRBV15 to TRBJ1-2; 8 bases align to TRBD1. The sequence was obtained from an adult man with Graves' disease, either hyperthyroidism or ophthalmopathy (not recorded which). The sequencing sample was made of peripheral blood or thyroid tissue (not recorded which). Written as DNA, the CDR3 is TGTGCCACCAGCAGAGATCCGCGGGTGCAGGGGGCGGATGGCTACACCTTC. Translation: CATSRDPRVQGADGYTF.